What follows are 28 T cell receptor beta chains derived from one specimen sequenced in a study of high-grade serous ovarian cancer treatment subgroups. The tumor samples were collected prior to definitive surgery or chemotherapy. Clones were sequenced by immunoSEQ multiplex PCR, and TCRdb holds only the in-frame ones, with some missing. The top ten hold 29% of the sample, which has under 3,500 clones, about four fifths seen once. The sequencing sample was made of tumor tissue. The origin of the receptors is a human donor with high-grade serous ovarian cancer.

The J gene is TRBJ2-1, the V gene TRBV7-9; D gene unclear. The CDR3 length is 12 residues. Germline CDR1 and CDR2: SEHNR and FQNEAQ (reference sequence). V was cut by 6 bases and J by 7 bases, with 10 bases left in between. CDR3 DNA: TGTGCCAGCAGTCATCCTGGTAATGAGCAGTTCTTC. It yields the protein CASSHPGNEQFF.

This rearrangement joins TRBV7-2 to TRBJ2-2; D is undetermined. This CDR3 is built from 12 residues. The V gene lost 5 bases and the J gene lost 3 bases, with 4 bases spanning the gap. Germline CDR1 SGHTA, CDR2 FQGNSA. CDR3 nucleotide sequence: TGTGCCAGCAGCCTCTACACCGGGGAGCTGTTTTTT. It encodes CASSLYTGELFF.

This sequence joins TRBV18 and TRBJ2-7; tentative D call: TRBD2 (5 bases). The length of the CDR3 is 12 residues. Looked up from germline, CDR1 is KGHSH and CDR2 is LQKENI. V dropped 6 bases and J dropped 4 bases, with 10 bases sitting between them. CDR3 DNA sequence: TGTGCCAGCTCCCGGGAAGGGTACGAGCAGTACTTC. Its translation: CASSREGYEQYF.

This rearrangement joins TRBV5-5 to TRBJ2-1, with 10 bases lining up with TRBD2. The CDR3 totals 15 residues. V lost 2 bases and J lost 5; bases outside the gene matches: 4. Germline assignment: CDR1 SGHKS and CDR2 YYEKEE (reference sequence). This CDR3 is CASSLVAGGDNEQFF. Written as DNA, the CDR3 is TGTGCCAGCAGCTTAGTAGCGGGAGGAGACAATGAGCAGTTCTTC.

The J gene is TRBJ2-3, the V gene TRBV25-1, with 14 bases fitting TRBD2. CDR3 length equals 15 residues. The V gene's germline CDR1 is MGHDK and CDR2 SYGVNS. After removal of 9 bases from V and 4 bases from J, the junction contained 6 bases not matched to a gene. Here the CDR3 reads CARKTSGRAPDTQYF. As DNA, the CDR3 is TGTGCCAGGAAGACTAGCGGGAGGGCCCCAGATACGCAGTATTTT. The entire variable domain, with the rest obtained from reference TRBV25-1 and TRBJ2-3, is as follows: EADIYQTPRYLVIGTGKKITLECSQTMGHDKMYWYQQDPGMELHLIHYSYGVNSTEKGDLSSESTVSRIRTEHFPLTLESARPSHTSQYLCARKTSGRAPDTQYFGPGTRLTVL.

This clone was detected once. The rearrangement links TRBV5-1 to TRBJ2-3; no definite D call. The V and J ends lost 3 bases and 0 bases respectively, with 11 bases between them. CDR3 length: 15 residues. Germline CDR1 SGHRS, CDR2 YFSETQ. The CDR3 DNA sequence: TGCGCCAGCAGCTCCCTCGACCTTAGCACAGATACGCAGTATTTT. Translating gives CASSSLDLSTDTQYF.

The chain has TRBV28 and TRBJ1-5, with a possible D match to TRBD1 (6 bases). CDR1 MDHEN and CDR2 SYDVKM come from the germline V gene. The CDR3 is made up of 16 amino acids. Trimming shortened V by 5 bases and J by 0 bases, and 14 bases separated the two germline ends. CDR3 coding DNA: TGTGCCAGCAGTGCACCGGGGGCCTATAGCAATCAGCCCCAGCATTTT. Amino acids: CASSAPGAYSNQPQHF.

The rearrangement joins TRBV29-1 to TRBJ2-2, with a tentative D call TRBD1 (5 bases). The germline V and J ends were trimmed by 8 bases and 2 bases, with 9 bases remaining between them. Germline assignment: CDR1 SQVTM and CDR2 ANQGSEA. The CDR3 spans 12 residues. CDR3 sequence reads: CSTGHNTGELFF. CDR3 DNA sequence: TGCAGCACTGGACATAACACCGGGGAGCTGTTTTTT.

The chain joins TRBV11-2 to TRBJ2-5, with unresolved D. The CDR3 has 14 residues. In germline, CDR1 is SGHAT, CDR2 FQNNGV. V dropped 2 bases and J dropped 7 bases, with 14 bases sitting between them. This CDR3 reads CASSLPSPQSTQYF. DNA of the CDR3: TGTGCCAGCAGCTTACCCTCTCCACAATCGACCCAGTACTTC.

J is TRBJ1-6 and V is TRBV6-6; D perhaps matches TRBD1 (6 bases). CDR1 is MNHNY and CDR2 is SVGAGI in the germline V gene (reference sequence). The germline V and J ends were trimmed by 2 bases and 7 bases, with 12 bases remaining between them. The CDR3 has 15 residues. CDR3 sequence: CASSYGRGWNSPLHF. The DNA for the CDR3 is TGTGCCAGCAGTTACGGAAGGGGGTGGAATTCACCCCTCCACTTT.

V is TRBV5-4 and J is TRBJ2-5; 8 nucleotides line up with TRBD2. There are 15 residues in the CDR3. Germline CDR1 SGHNT, CDR2 YYREEE (reference sequence). V gave up 3 bases and J gave up 4 bases; unmatched junction bases: 8. CDR3 sequence (DNA): TGTGCCAGCAGCTCCCATTTCCTAGCGGGAGAGACCCAGTACTTC. Its protein is CASSSHFLAGETQYF. Full variable domain (remainder filled in from reference TRBV5-4 and TRBJ2-5): ETGVTQSPTHLIKTRGQQVTLRCSSQSGHNTVSWYQQALGQGPQFIFQYYREEENGRGNFPPRFSGLQFPNYSSELNVNALELDDSALYLCASSSHFLAGETQYFGPGTRLLVL.

The chain combines TRBV28 with TRBJ2-7; tentative D call: TRBD2 (6 bases). Between the trimmed V and J ends, which lost 6 bases and 4 bases, there was a span of 10 bases. Germline loops: CDR1 MDHEN, CDR2 SYDVKM. This CDR3 spans 12 amino acids. The DNA of the CDR3 is TGTGCCAGCAGCAGACTAGTGTACGAGCAGTACTTC. This encodes CASSRLVYEQYF.

In its sample, this clone was seen a few times. The V gene is TRBV5-6, the J gene TRBJ2-1; 7 bases align to TRBD1. This CDR3 contains 15 residues. J was trimmed by 0 bases and V by 4 bases; bases with no gene match: 4. Germline V gives CDR1 SGHDT, CDR2 YYEEEE. The CDR3 sequence: CASSPGQISYNEQFF. CDR3 nucleotide sequence: TGTGCCAGCAGCCCGGGACAGATCTCCTACAATGAGCAGTTCTTC.

This clone showed up just once. The chain carries TRBV6-5 and TRBJ1-1; tentative D call: TRBD1 (5 bases). In germline, CDR1 is MNHEY, CDR2 SVGAGI. The V end lost 5 bases, the J end lost 4 bases, and 8 bases lay between the germline ends. CDR3 length: 12 amino acids. As DNA, the CDR3 is TGTGCCAGCAGTATAACAGGCACTGAAGCTTTCTTT. It specifies CASSITGTEAFF.

The V call is TRBV19, the J call TRBJ2-5; unclear D gene. The CDR3 spans 15 residues. Germline assignment: CDR1 LNHDA and CDR2 SQIVND (reference sequence). Trimming took off 0 bases at V and 5 bases at J, with 13 bases between the two ends. The CDR3 loop is CASSIDGDLWETQYF. The CDR3 nucleotides are TGTGCCAGTAGTATAGATGGAGATTTGTGGGAGACCCAGTACTTC.

The chain carries TRBV15 and TRBJ1-3; D ambiguous. V was trimmed by 1 base and J by 1 base, leaving 5 bases between them. This CDR3 has 14 amino acids. CDR1 and CDR2 (germline): LNHNV, YYDKDF (reference sequence). The CDR3 coding sequence is TGTGCCACCAGCAGAGGTTCGTCTGGAAACACCATATATTTT. Translation gives CATSRGSSGNTIYF.

CDR3 nucleotide sequence: TGCGCCAGCAGCATCTCGACAGGGAGCTCCTACAATGAGCAGTTCTTC. The encoded protein is CASSISTGSSYNEQFF. V and J are TRBV5-1 and TRBJ2-1, with 7 bases identical to TRBD1. Looked up from germline, CDR1 is SGHRS and CDR2 is YFSETQ. V gave up 4 bases and J gave up 0 bases; unmatched junction bases: 7. This CDR3 comprises 16 residues.

The chain uses TRBV7-2 and TRBJ2-7, with D possibly being TRBD1 (6 bases). The CDR3 totals 14 residues. V was cut by 1 base and J by 2 bases, with 9 bases left in between. Germline assignment: CDR1 SGHTA and CDR2 FQGNSA. The DNA of the CDR3 is TGTGCCAGCAGCTTAGGGACAGTGACCTACGAGCAGTACTTC. The encoded protein is CASSLGTVTYEQYF.

This sequence joins TRBV6-5 and TRBJ1-6, with D possibly TRBD1 on 5 matching bases. The CDR3 runs 15 residues. Germline V CDR1 and CDR2: MNHEY, SVGAGI. With 9 bases removed from V and 7 bases from J, the gap between germline ends came to 19 bases. CDR3 bases: TGTGCCAGTTCTCGGGTTTTTAAGGGGAATTCACCCCTCCACTTT. Translated: CASSRVFKGNSPLHF.

The chain combines TRBV29-1 with TRBJ2-1; maybe TRBD2 (6 bases). CDR1 and CDR2 (germline): SQVTM, ANQGSEA. The V gene lost 7 bases and the J gene lost 9 bases, with 19 bases spanning the gap. The CDR3 has 13 residues. CDR3 coding DNA: TGCAGCGCCGGATCCGGGAGTGGGGGTGAGCAGTTCTTC. As protein: CSAGSGSGGEQFF.

The chain is built from TRBV7-9 and TRBJ1-4; no clear D. Germline V CDR1 and CDR2: SEHNR, FQNEAQ (reference sequence). There are 14 residues in the CDR3. Trimming took 5 bases from V and 0 from J, leaving 7 bases between them. The CDR3 bases are TGTGCCAGCAGCCTCATCTCAACTAATGAAAAACTGTTTTTT. It encodes CASSLISTNEKLFF.

V usage is TRBV18 and J usage is TRBJ2-7; 7 bases match TRBD1. The length of the CDR3 is 15 residues. The trim removed 4 bases at V and 4 bases at J, leaving 10 bases unmatched. The germline V gene has CDR1 KGHSH and CDR2 LQKENI. CDR3 sequence: CASSLQGSFPYEQYF. CDR3 bases: TGTGCCAGCTCACTACAGGGGTCTTTTCCGTACGAGCAGTACTTC.

V usage is TRBV9 and J usage is TRBJ2-2, with 11 bases that match TRBD2. Germline loops: CDR1 SGDLS, CDR2 YYNGEE. The CDR3 totals 16 residues. Germline trimming cut 3 bases from V and 2 bases from J; bases unmatched to any gene: 3. CDR3: CASSERLAGNTGELFF. The CDR3 DNA is TGTGCCAGCAGCGAACGACTAGCGGGAAACACCGGGGAGCTGTTTTTT.

In DNA form, the CDR3 reads TGTGCCAGCAGCTGGGACAGGGGGCGCCGTCAGCCCCAGCATTTT. This gives the protein CASSWDRGRRQPQHF. V gene TRBV28 combines with J gene TRBJ1-5, with 12 bases fitting TRBD1. This CDR3 comprises 15 residues. Trimming removed 6 bases from V and 6 bases from J; junction bases left unmatched: 6. The V gene's germline CDR1 is MDHEN and CDR2 SYDVKM.

This rearrangement joins TRBV28 to TRBJ2-5; 7 positions match TRBD1. V was pared by 6 bases and J by 1 base, with 5 bases of the junction left unmatched. In germline, CDR1 is MDHEN, CDR2 SYDVKM. The CDR3 contains 14 residues. CDR3 loop: CASSRGQSQETQYF. CDR3 DNA: TGTGCCAGCAGCCGGGGACAGTCCCAAGAGACCCAGTACTTC.

CDR3 coding DNA: TGTGCCAGCAGCGTAGATCCTAGTTTCGGTACGCAGTATTTT. Encoded protein: CASSVDPSFGTQYF. The chain joins TRBV9 to TRBJ2-3; D gene uncertain. This CDR3 has 14 amino acids. V shed 0 bases and J shed 8 bases, with 13 bases lying between them. Germline V CDR1 and CDR2: SGDLS, YYNGEE.

This clone was recorded a few times. The chain couples TRBV7-3 to TRBJ2-1; D uncertain. Trimming cost V 5 bases and J 7 bases, with 18 bases left between them. CDR3 length equals 15 residues. The germline CDR1 and CDR2 sequences are SGHTA and FQGTGA. The CDR3 bases are TGTGCCAGCAGCCCGTACTTATCCCCAAAGAATGAGCAGTTCTTC. Translation gives CASSPYLSPKNEQFF.

By sample share, this clone is large. The rearrangement links TRBV14 to TRBJ1-1; D is ambiguous. CDR3 size: 14 residues. Germline V gene sequence: CDR1 SGHDN, CDR2 FVKESK. Trimming shortened V by 1 base and J by 7 bases, and 13 bases separated the two germline ends. In DNA, the CDR3 is TGTGCCAGCAGCCAAGGATTGTCACCGCGTGAAGCTTTCTTT. Encoded protein: CASSQGLSPREAFF.